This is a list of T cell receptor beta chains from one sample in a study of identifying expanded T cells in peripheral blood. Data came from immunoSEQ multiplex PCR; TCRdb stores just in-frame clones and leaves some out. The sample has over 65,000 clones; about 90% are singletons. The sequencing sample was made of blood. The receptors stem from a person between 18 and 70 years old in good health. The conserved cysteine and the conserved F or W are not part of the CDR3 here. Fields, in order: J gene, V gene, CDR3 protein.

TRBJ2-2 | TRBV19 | ASRARPGLAANTGELF
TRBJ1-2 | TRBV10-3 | AISESGSGGYGYT
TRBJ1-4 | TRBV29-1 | SVVLGEGGGKLF
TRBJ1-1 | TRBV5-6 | ASRTGDVEAF
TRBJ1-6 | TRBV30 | AWSTSGGNNSPLH
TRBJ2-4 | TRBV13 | ASSLPREDKNIQY
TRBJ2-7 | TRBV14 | ASSQGRGISYEQY
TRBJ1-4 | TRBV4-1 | ASSQPGQVNEKLF
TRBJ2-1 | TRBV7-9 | ASSLAGTSGAYNEQF
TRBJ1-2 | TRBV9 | ASSVGSAGPIRYGYT
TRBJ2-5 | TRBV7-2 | ASSPLAGGLQETQY
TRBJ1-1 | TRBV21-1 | ASRKTNRGVNTEAF
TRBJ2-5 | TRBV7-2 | ASSLGVSGRSETQY
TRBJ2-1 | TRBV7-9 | ASSLGQGLYNEQF
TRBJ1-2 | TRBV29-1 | SVKRSSTNYGYT
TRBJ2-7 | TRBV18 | ASSPWAAGSSYEQY
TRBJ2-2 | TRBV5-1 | ASSSGQVVAGELF
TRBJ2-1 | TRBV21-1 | ASSKDGCGSSYNEQF
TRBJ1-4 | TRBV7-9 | ASSPGQGNEKLF
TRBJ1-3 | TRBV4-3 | ASSQAQYTRNTIY
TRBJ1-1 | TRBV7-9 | ASIPIGGRGYDTEAF
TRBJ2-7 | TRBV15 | ATSRSETGRYNEQY
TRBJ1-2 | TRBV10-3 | AISDGGEGGYT
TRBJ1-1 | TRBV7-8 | ASSFSVRTGAGNTEAF
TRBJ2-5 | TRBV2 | ASSEEARSGETQY
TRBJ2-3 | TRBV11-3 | ASRQRGRTDTQY
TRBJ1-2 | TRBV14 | ASSQETGGNGYT
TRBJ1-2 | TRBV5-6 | ASSSDRGLWSYGYT
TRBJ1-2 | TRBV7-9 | ASSLDRDYGYT
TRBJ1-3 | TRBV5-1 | ASSLSFREGVDTIY
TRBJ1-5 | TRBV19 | ASSIWFGQDSNQPQH
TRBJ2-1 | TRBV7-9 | ASSLEKLAGLYNEQF
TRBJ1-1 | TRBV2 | ASRIRGTRNTEAF
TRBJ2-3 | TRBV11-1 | ASSSNGRGTDTQY
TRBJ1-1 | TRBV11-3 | ASSPQGTEAF
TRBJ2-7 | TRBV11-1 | ASSPGTPLSYEQY
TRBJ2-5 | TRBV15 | ATSRDHETQY
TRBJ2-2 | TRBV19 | ASSVRPGQGNTGELF
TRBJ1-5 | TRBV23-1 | ASSQSAPIGTGVRGGNQPQH
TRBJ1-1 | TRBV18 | ASSSQGNTEAF
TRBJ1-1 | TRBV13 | ASSLRGMSEAF
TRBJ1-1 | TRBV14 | ASSQVRQMNTEAF
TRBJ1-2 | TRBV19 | ASSMGGARTNYGYT
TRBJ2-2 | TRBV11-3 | ASSLMGRGGNTGELF
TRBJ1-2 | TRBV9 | ASSEDRVGYT
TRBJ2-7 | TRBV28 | ASSLAGGTYEQY
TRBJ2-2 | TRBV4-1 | ASSQDARRQGAGELF
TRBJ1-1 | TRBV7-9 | ASSWRQGNTEAF
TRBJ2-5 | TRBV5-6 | ASSVGGPETQY
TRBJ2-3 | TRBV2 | ASSEALAGFDTQY
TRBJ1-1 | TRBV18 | ASSPGPWAGMNTEAF
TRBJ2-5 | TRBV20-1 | SAREETQY
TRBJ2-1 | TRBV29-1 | SVEKGNEQF
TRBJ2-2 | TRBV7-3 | ASSLQRGGQGGTGELF
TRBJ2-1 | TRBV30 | AWVSGIEQF
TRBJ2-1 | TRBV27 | ASIKSPRLVDNEQF
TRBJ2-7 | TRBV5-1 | ASSTGQVGYEQY
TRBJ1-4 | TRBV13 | ASSLDRGENEKLF
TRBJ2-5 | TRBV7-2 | ASSLVRETQY